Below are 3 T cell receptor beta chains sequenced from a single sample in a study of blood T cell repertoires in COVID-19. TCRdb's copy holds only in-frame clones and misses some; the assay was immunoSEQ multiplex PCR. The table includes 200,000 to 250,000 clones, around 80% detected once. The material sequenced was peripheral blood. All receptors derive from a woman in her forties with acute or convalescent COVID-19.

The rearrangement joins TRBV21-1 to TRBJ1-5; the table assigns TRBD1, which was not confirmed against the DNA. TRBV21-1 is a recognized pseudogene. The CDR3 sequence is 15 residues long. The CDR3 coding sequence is TGTGCCAGCAGCAAAGACGGACAGGGGAATCAGCCCCAGCATTTT. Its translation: CASSKDGQGNQPQHF.

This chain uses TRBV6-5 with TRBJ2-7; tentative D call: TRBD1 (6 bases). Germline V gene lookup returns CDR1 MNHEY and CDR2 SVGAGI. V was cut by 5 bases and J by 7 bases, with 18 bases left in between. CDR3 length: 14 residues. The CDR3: CASSLTGALREQYF. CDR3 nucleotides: TGTGCCAGCAGTCTGACAGGAGCCCTTAGGGAGCAGTACTTC.

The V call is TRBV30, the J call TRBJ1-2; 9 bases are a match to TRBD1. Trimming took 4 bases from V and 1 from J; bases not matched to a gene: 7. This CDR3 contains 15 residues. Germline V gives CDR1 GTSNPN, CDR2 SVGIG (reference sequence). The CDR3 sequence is CAWTLWTGVNYGYTF. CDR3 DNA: TGTGCCTGGACTTTATGGACAGGGGTTAACTATGGCTACACCTTC.